The entry that follows covers one T cell receptor beta chain sequence. It lacks a known antigen. No base quality values were provided; no much bigger clone lies one nucleotide off. At the DNA level, this CDR3 is encoded by other sequences in the same sample as well. Using the deep immunoSEQ assay, multiplex PCR amplified TCR CDR3 regions from genomic DNA. For each cell subset, the extracted genomic DNA was distributed evenly across all wells of several immunoSEQ 96-well plates, and each plate served as one replicate. For sorted subsets, each replicate PCR was loaded with 200 ng genomic DNA, equivalent to about 30,000 T cell genomes. Purified libraries were quantified with a Qubit 3.0 fluorometer, sized on a Bioanalyzer 2100, and re-quantified with the KAPA Library Quantification kit. A separate single-read 150-cycle Illumina NextSeq 550 flow cell was used to sequence each immunoSEQ 96-well plate. The published analysis was carried out like this. Because the immunoSEQ output held only junctional sequences and lacked quality scores, the filtering could not match the filtering applied to full-length reads. Sequences were annotated with PyIR, a Python wrapper for IgBLAST v1.9, and V/J genes and CDR3 were assigned using IMGT germline references. Reads with weak V/J assignments (E-value above 1e-6), missing CDR3, stop codons, out-of-frame junctions, or ambiguous translated residues were removed. V3J clonotypes were defined by identical inferred V gene, J gene, and CDR3 amino acid sequence. To compute the percentage overlap between repertoires, the number of shared unique clonotypes was divided by the size of the smaller repertoire. Richness of each repertoire was evaluated using RTK rarefaction, the Chao1 estimator, and Recon v2.1 estimates of unobserved clonotypes. Generation probabilities for all TCRbeta clonotypes obtained by the gDNA method from several donors were computed using OLGA. The immuneACCESS repertoire file appears here via TCRdb, limited to in-frame rearrangements. These files lack a portion of the clones; in checked studies, under half of the deficit traces to unresolved V genes, and the cause of the others is not known. V and J calls and clone size follow that table, whereas D and trimming were derived from the DNA. The sample contains 980,000 or so clones, about 80% of them found a single time. Approximately 1.5% of the sample goes to the ten largest clones.

The donors were healthy, HIV-negative adults who had no recently reported acute infections or vaccinations. Every donor was a Caucasian adult residing in Nashville, Tennessee, USA. CD4+ T cells were enriched through magnetic negative selection, after which naive cells were positively selected on CD45RA and the remaining negative fraction served as the memory subset. Blood was collected by leukapheresis, and PBMCs were isolated by Ficoll-Histopaque density gradient centrifugation and then cryopreserved in liquid nitrogen vapor phase. Analytical flow cytometry was used to check the purity and quantity of every magnetically sorted T cell population. Each sorted fraction had its genomic DNA isolated and then quantified by UV absorbance on a Nanodrop 2000c. V sheds 4 bases and J sheds 1 base, leaving 7 bases between their ends. The CDR3 spans 13 residues, from the cysteine through the phenylalanine. The read is trimmed to its CDR3 DNA, 39 bases read in frame from base 1. The CDR1 and CDR2 encoded by the germline V gene are SGHDN and FVKESK.

This sample was included in a study of shared clonotypes between healthy human individuals (dated by TCRdb to the early 2020s). Some background on the complete study: A few men and a couple of women, aged 18 to 49 years, made up the cohort. Libraries were prepared and TCR repertoires were sequenced by different laboratories using diverse techniques, in order to increase sequencing depth and limit assay-specific biases. To estimate repertoire size and how much clonotypes are shared between individuals, the study performed deep sequencing of blood TCR repertoires from roughly five healthy adults. For each donor, CD4 naive and CD4 memory were each given three plates, CD8 naive was given two plates, and CD8 memory was given one plate. Leukapheresis yielded between about 0.9 and 9.5 billion PBMCs per donor.

The paper's findings and limits, for the study overall: Sharing across a few donors was observed for about 4.8% of naive CD4, 3% to 3.5% of naive CD8, over 2% of memory CD4, and around 0.42% of memory CD8 clonotypes. Even with the large sequencing depth, rarefaction of the sorted-subset datasets indicated that sequencing was incomplete. The small number of donors limited the genetic and exposure-history diversity represented. Clonotypes shared by all four sorted-subset donors showed higher generation probabilities than non-shared clonotypes. Sampling was limited to blood, and TCR repertoires in tissue likely differ from TCR repertoires in blood. Estimated clonotype richness was generally larger for naive than for memory subsets. Pairwise subsampling indicated that sequencing depth was expected to affect the degree of clonotype sharing among donors.

The clonotype was recovered from a man aged 18 to 30 in good health. The V gene is TRBV14 and the J gene is TRBJ1-1; the D gene cannot be resolved reliably. Sequencing was performed on memory CD4+ T cells sorted from blood. The cell subset or site label on this specimen signifies: CD45RA-negative fraction. For the CDR3, the sequence is CASSPRRNTEAFF. The DNA is TGTGCCAGCAGCCCTCGGCGGAACACTGAAGCTTTCTTT.